The source of this TCR beta chain is a study of T cells in localized non-small cell lung cancer. The study's findings and limits: Appearance in adjacent lung was seen for a median about 59 of the top 100 tumor clones. Patients showing higher blood T cell density tended to see longer overall survival.

Produced via immunoSEQ multiplex PCR; TCRdb's table is partial and in-frame only. This table has approximately 31,000 clones, approximately 94% appearing once. CDR3 length: 14 amino acids. Trimming removed 7 bases at V and 1 base at J, with 13 bases between. Germline V gene lookup returns CDR1 SGHRS and CDR2 YFSETQ. Notes on this clone: No antigen is known for it.

The V and J genes are TRBV5-1 and TRBJ2-3, with D tentatively TRBD1 (7 bases). The sample in question was peripheral blood, obtained before any cancer treatment. This TCR was sampled from a woman aged 35 to 70 with stage I lung adenocarcinoma. Written as DNA, the CDR3 is TGCGCCAGCCTCAGGGGGGTCGGCACAGATACGCAGTATTTT. Protein sequence: CASLRGVGTDTQYF.